This note documents a single T cell receptor beta chain sequence. Its antigen is not yet known. No much larger clonotype is one base removed from it; base qualities were not supplied. The junction carries 11 bases between V and J, which are trimmed by 5 bases and 6 bases respectively. The CDR3 starts with the cysteine, ends with the phenylalanine, and has 13 residues. Of the read, only the CDR3 DNA is kept; its 39 bases are in frame from base 1. The germline V gene supplies CDR1 SGHVS and CDR2 FNYEAQ. This sample is part of a study of T-cell memory formation after mild COVID-19 (dated by TCRdb to the early 2020s). As for the study more broadly: TCR sequence clusters from the two donors were largely donor specific. Longitudinal TCRalpha and TCRbeta repertoire sequencing tracked T-cell clones expanding and contracting after mild COVID-19 in two donors. Two young, previously healthy adult volunteers, one female and one male, were included in the cohort. What the authors observed across the whole study: Whether the second-wave clones peaking on day 37 were SARS-CoV-2 specific was not confirmed. Some responding clones were detected in pre-infection memory, which suggested that pre-existing cross-reactive memory T cells had joined the SARS-CoV-2 response. Clones contracting from day 15 to 85 had balanced CD4/CD8 phenotypes, while a second wave expanding from day 15 to 37 was biased towards CD4+. Only two mild cases were covered by the study, and larger cohorts that include severe cases with pre-infection samples were considered necessary. Contracting CD4+ clones turned up mainly in the CM and EM memory subsets, whereas EMRA was where CD8+ clones were enriched.

Sequencing was performed on an Illumina NovaSeq 6000. TCRalpha and TCRbeta cDNA libraries were built by 5'RACE with constant-segment primers, adding sample barcodes and unique molecular identifiers. RNA was extracted from every sample with Trizol reagent. Library amplification was performed in two PCR steps, and a second sample barcode and Illumina TruSeq adapters were introduced in the second step. The libraries were sequenced on an Illumina NovaSeq using 2 x 150 bp paired-end reads. On the authors' methods: Reads were demultiplexed and collapsed into UMI-guided consensus sequences with migec v1.2.7. With mixcr v2.1.11, UMI consensuses were aligned to TRA and TRB V and J templates and assembled into clonotypes. Expanded or contracted clonotypes were those called significant by both edgeR and NoisET, with noise models trained on biological replicates. For edgeR calls, a false discovery rate-adjusted p below 0.01 and a log2 fold-change threshold of 1 were applied. PCA with hierarchical clustering of max-normalized trajectories of the 1000 most abundant clonotypes was used as exploratory dynamics analysis. The CD4 or CD8 phenotype of responding clones was assigned using the separately sequenced CD4+ and CD8+ repertoires. TCRdb passed the public sequencing reads through fastp at Q25 and MiXCR, retaining productive beta sequences. CDR3 protein duplicates are merged, each entry listing the most common genes and DNA. V and J calls and clone size were set by TCRdb, not the authors. This sample is represented by fewer than 400,000 distinct CDR3 sequences; roughly 13% of them were singletons. The top ten hold 20% to 25% of the sample.

PBMCs were isolated by Ficoll-Paque density gradient centrifugation. Sequencing input: PBMCs or a T cell subset sorted from them (not recorded which). The V and J segments used are TRBV7-6 and TRBJ2-1; the D region possibly corresponds to TRBD1 (5 bases align). This TCR derives from a young man who had mild COVID-19 (a few samples of this study predate the infection). The sample titles of this study are shuffled in the database, so cell type and time point are left out; the donor was told from shared clones. The CDR3 loop reads CASSPPQGNEQFF. Read as DNA, the sequence is TGTGCCAGCAGCCCCCCCCAGGGCAATGAGCAGTTCTTC.